This T cell receptor (beta chain) was sequenced in a study of regulatory T cells in long-lasting Graves disease. Notes on the study in general: New patients shared fewer public clonotypes (about 970) than persistent patients did (more than 2,500).

This clonotype was counted many times. Its target is unknown. Library construction for TCR beta used iRepertoire HTBI primers and Arm-PCR of CDR3 regions. One entry per CDR3 protein, called by TCRdb with MiXCR from the multiplex PCR reads. The sample includes around 460,000 distinct CDR3 sequences, roughly 21% of them seen just once. Between the trimmed V and J ends, which lost 4 bases and 7 bases, there was a span of 10 bases. CDR1 is MDHEN and CDR2 is SYDVKM in the germline V gene. CDR3 size: 13 residues. Specified time point: persistent/refractory GD, antithyroid drugs over 5 years with positive TRAb. Scientists built the TCR library using RNA that was extracted from PBMCs. Graves' disease was diagnosed by American Thyroid Association guidelines. Recruitment took place at an endocrinology department in Xi'an, China.

The specimen comprised peripheral blood mononuclear cells (PBMCs), sampled when the disease was refractory, from a patient treated with antithyroid drugs. The sequence derives from a female donor with Graves disease. The V gene is TRBV28, the J gene TRBJ2-2; D unclear. Written as DNA, the CDR3 is TGTGCCAGCAGTTCTCCCACTGTCGGGGAGCTGTTTTTT. Protein: CASSSPTVGELFF.